This passage covers 29 T cell receptor beta chains from one sample sequenced in a study of blood T cell repertoires in COVID-19. Data came from immunoSEQ multiplex PCR; TCRdb stores just in-frame clones and leaves some out. The sample gives 200,000 to 250,000 clones, 70% to 85% of which show up once; about 1.8% is in the top ten. The sequenced sample was PBMCs or T cells enriched from blood (not recorded which). These receptors originate from a man in his fifties or sixties who had recovered from COVID-19.

J is TRBJ1-1 and V is TRBV9; D is undetermined. The CDR3 sequence is 12 residues long. Between the trimmed V and J ends, which lost 0 bases and 9 bases, there was a span of 9 bases. Germline V gives CDR1 SGDLS, CDR2 YYNGEE. The CDR3 nucleotides read TGTGCCAGCAGCGTAGGAGACGGGAAAGCTTTCTTT. Translation gives CASSVGDGKAFF.

V and J are TRBV3-1 (or the pseudogene TRBV3-2) and TRBJ2-7; 8 positions match TRBD2. Looked up from germline, CDR1 is LGHDT and CDR2 is YNNKEL (reference sequence). J lost 2 bases, V lost 2 bases, and 5 bases had no gene match. The CDR3 has 15 residues. CDR3 in amino acids: CASSQLAGNPYEQYF. CDR3 bases: TGTGCCAGCAGCCAACTAGCGGGCAACCCCTACGAGCAGTACTTC.

This sequence joins TRBV9 and TRBJ1-2, with D possibly being TRBD1 (5 bases). The CDR3 loop spans 13 amino acids. The germline gives CDR1 SGDLS, CDR2 YYNGEE. The germline V and J ends were trimmed by 4 bases and 1 base, with 8 bases remaining between them. CDR3: CASSMGLNYGYTF. The DNA of the CDR3 is TGTGCCAGCAGCATGGGGCTTAACTATGGCTACACCTTC.

In nucleotides, the CDR3 is TGTGCCAGCTCAACAGGGGGCAATTTGGGCGAGCAGTACTTC. As protein: CASSTGGNLGEQYF. The chain has TRBV18 and TRBJ2-7; 9 bases are a match to TRBD1. The germline V gene encodes CDR1 KGHSH and CDR2 LQKENI. Unmatched junction bases numbered 8, after V lost 5 bases and J lost 6 bases. This CDR3 is built from 14 residues.

The rearrangement uses TRBV6-5 and TRBJ2-3, with TRBD2 identical over 7 bases. The germline CDR1 and CDR2 sequences are MNHEY and SVGAGI. CDR3 size: 12 residues. With V trimmed by 5 bases and J by 5 bases, 1 base remained unmatched. The CDR3 bases are TGTGCCAGCAGTCAGCGGGGAGATACGCAGTATTTT. Protein: CASSQRGDTQYF.

The chain's CDR3 is CASSLDREDQPQHF. CDR3 nucleotide sequence: TGTGCCAGCAGCCTCGACAGGGAGGATCAGCCCCAGCATTTT. This chain links TRBV7-9 with TRBJ1-5; 7 bases are a match to TRBD1. Trimming took 5 bases from V and 5 from J; bases not matched to a gene: 6. This CDR3 has 14 amino acids. Germline assignment: CDR1 SEHNR and CDR2 FQNEAQ (reference sequence).

Details on this clone: The junction differs from germline at one of its ends, possibly a read error. The chain employs TRBV7-7 and TRBJ1-5; 7 positions match TRBD1. The germline V gene encodes CDR1 SSHAT and CDR2 FNYEAQ (reference sequence). The CDR3 sequence is 16 residues long. CDR3 nucleotides: TGTGCTAGCAGCTTAGTATCGGACAGGCACCATCAGCCCCAGCATTTT. This encodes CASSLVSDRHHQPQHF.

The V call is TRBV19, the J call TRBJ2-7; 7 bases map to TRBD1. J gave up 3 bases and V 9 bases, and 8 bases lay outside the gene matches. CDR3 length: 13 amino acids. Germline V gives CDR1 LNHDA, CDR2 SQIVND (reference sequence). The CDR3 here is CASRQGVGYEQYF. The CDR3 DNA is TGTGCCAGCAGACAGGGTGTTGGCTACGAGCAGTACTTC.

The V call is TRBV6-6, the J call TRBJ2-7; TRBD1 matches 10 bases. The V and J ends lost 6 bases and 6 bases, in that order; junction bases with no gene match: 14. Germline loops: CDR1 MNHNY, CDR2 SVGAGI (reference sequence). The CDR3 sequence is 16 residues long. This chain's CDR3 is CASSSVDRGRLSEQYF. As DNA, the CDR3 is TGTGCCAGCAGCTCCGTTGACAGGGGGCGTCTCAGCGAGCAGTACTTC.

The chain uses TRBV11-1 and TRBJ2-1; TRBD1 matches 8 bases. With V trimmed by 6 bases and J by 9 bases, 10 bases remained unmatched. Germline V gene lookup returns CDR1 SGHAT and CDR2 FQDESV (reference sequence). The length of the CDR3 is 14 residues. The CDR3 sequence is CASSTTDRVSEQFF. As DNA, the CDR3 is TGTGCCAGCAGTACCACGGACAGGGTGAGTGAGCAGTTCTTC.

Details on this clone: This sample also contains other DNA sequences that code for the same CDR3. V is TRBV7-9 and J is TRBJ1-1; D gene unclear. Germline CDR1 and CDR2: SEHNR and FQNEAQ (reference sequence). V lost 3 bases to trimming and J lost 0 bases, with 8 bases between them. CDR3 length: 14 amino acids. In DNA, the CDR3 is TGTGCCAGCAGCTTTTCCGGGGTGAACACTGAAGCTTTCTTT. Amino acids: CASSFSGVNTEAFF.

This rearrangement joins TRBV3-1 (or the pseudogene TRBV3-2) to TRBJ1-1; the match to TRBD1 covers 12 bases. There are 16 residues in the CDR3. The J segment lost 4 bases and the V segment lost 4 bases, leaving 7 bases of the junction unmatched. CDR1 LGHDT and CDR2 YNNKEL come from the germline V gene (reference sequence). The CDR3: CASSPGTGGASTEAFF. For the CDR3, the DNA is TGTGCCAGCAGCCCCGGGACAGGGGGCGCATCCACTGAAGCTTTCTTT.

The rearrangement uses TRBV19 and TRBJ1-4; 7 bases map to TRBD1. Germline V gene data show CDR1 as LNHDA and CDR2 as SQIVND (reference sequence). The CDR3 is 17 amino acids. V shed 3 bases, J shed 0 bases, and the junction held 7 bases outside the gene matches. The CDR3 loop reads CASSMPGQTATNEKLFF. CDR3 sequence (DNA): TGTGCCAGTAGTATGCCGGGACAGACGGCAACTAATGAAAAACTGTTTTTT.

The gene calls are TRBV6-2 or TRBV6-3 and TRBJ1-6, with 9 bases identical to TRBD1. V lost 5 bases, J lost 7 bases, and 6 bases stayed unmatched. The CDR3 has 15 amino acids. Germline CDR1 MNHEY, CDR2 SVGEGT. CDR3 amino acids: CASSRRQGENSPLHF. DNA of the CDR3: TGTGCCAGCAGTCGGAGACAGGGGGAGAATTCACCCCTCCACTTT.

CDR3 residues: CASGAIGNTEAFF. DNA for the CDR3: TGTGCCAGTGGGGCGATCGGTAACACTGAAGCTTTCTTT. J is TRBJ1-1 and V is TRBV19; possibly TRBD1 for D (5 bases). CDR1 and CDR2 (germline): LNHDA, SQIVND (reference sequence). CDR3 length: 13 residues. V lost 8 bases and J 2 bases, leaving 12 bases between the germline ends.

This clone was recorded once. This chain joins TRBV7-9 and TRBJ2-3; maybe TRBD2 (5 bases). CDR1 is SEHNR and CDR2 is FQNEAQ in the germline V gene (reference sequence). The CDR3 loop spans 14 amino acids. The V gene lost 3 bases and the J gene lost 4 bases, with 11 bases spanning the gap. The CDR3 nucleotides are TGTGCCAGCAGCTTTGGTTCGGACTCAGATACGCAGTATTTT. Translating gives CASSFGSDSDTQYF.

The chain uses TRBV6-5 and TRBJ1-2, with TRBD1 as a possible D gene (5 bases). Trimming removed 6 bases from V and 4 bases from J, with 15 bases in between. The CDR3 spans 14 residues. The V gene's germline CDR1 is MNHEY and CDR2 SVGAGI. The CDR3 region has the DNA TGTGCCAGCAGCCCAGAAGGGGTCGCCTATGGCTACACCTTC. Amino acids: CASSPEGVAYGYTF.

This chain uses TRBV6-5 with TRBJ1-4; D may be TRBD1 (5 bases). The ends were cut back, 6 bases at V and 8 bases at J, with 16 bases in the middle. The CDR3 has 14 amino acids. Looked up from germline, CDR1 is MNHEY and CDR2 is SVGAGI. CDR3 DNA: TGTGCCAGCAGGCCCCTTGGACAACAAGAAAAACTGTTTTTT. Amino acids: CASRPLGQQEKLFF.

The chain joins TRBV4-3 to TRBJ1-5; maybe TRBD1 (6 bases). The V gene's germline CDR1 is LGHNA and CDR2 YSLEER. V shed 0 bases and J shed 2 bases, with 11 bases lying between them. The CDR3 consists of 16 residues. The chain's CDR3 is CASSQDTGYGNQPQHF. The CDR3 DNA sequence: TGCGCCAGCAGCCAAGATACAGGGTACGGCAATCAGCCCCAGCATTTT.

This clone was observed once. The rearrangement joins TRBV19 to TRBJ2-6, with 11 bases matching TRBD1. V shed 6 bases and J 3 bases; nucleotides not matched to a gene: 10. Germline CDR1 is LNHDA and CDR2 is SQIVND (reference sequence). The CDR3 is made up of 18 amino acids. The DNA of the CDR3 is TGTGCCAGTAGGCGACTCTGGACAGGGGGCGGTGGGGCCAACGTCCTGACTTTC. Amino acid sequence: CASRRLWTGGGGANVLTF.

This chain links TRBV19 with TRBJ1-6; possibly TRBD1 for D (5 bases). V gave up 4 bases and J gave up 8 bases, with 9 bases separating them. Germline lookup yields CDR1 LNHDA and CDR2 SQIVND (reference sequence). The CDR3 loop spans 13 amino acids. The CDR3 loop reads CASSTLQDSPLHF. The CDR3 bases are TGTGCCAGTAGTACTTTACAGGATTCACCCCTCCACTTT.

The table lists this clone with a count of one. The V and J genes are TRBV5-1 and TRBJ1-5; TRBD1 matches 9 bases. V shed 4 bases and J 2 bases; nucleotides not matched to a gene: 4. The CDR3 is 15 amino acids. The germline CDR1 and CDR2 sequences are SGHRS and YFSETQ. CDR3 DNA sequence: TGCGCCAGCAGCCCGGGGACAGGGCGCAATCAGCCCCAGCATTTT. It codes for CASSPGTGRNQPQHF.

A note on this clone: A junction end diverges from the germline sequence, so it may reflect a read error. The V call is TRBV19, the J call TRBJ1-2; tentative D call: TRBD1 (5 bases). The CDR3 spans 15 residues. Germline loops: CDR1 LNHDA, CDR2 SQIVND (reference sequence). CDR3 DNA sequence: TGTGCCAGTAGCAATGCCAGACCAGGGAACTCTGGCTACACCTTC. This encodes CASSNARPGNSGYTF.

This clone has a handful of counts. The rearrangement links TRBV9 to TRBJ1-1, with a possible D match to TRBD1 (5 bases). V lost 0 bases and J lost 4, with 13 bases in between. Germline CDR1 and CDR2: SGDLS and YYNGEE. The CDR3 is made up of 15 amino acids. CDR3 sequence: CASSVDWNRPTEAFF. CDR3 sequence (DNA): TGTGCCAGCAGCGTAGACTGGAACAGGCCCACTGAAGCTTTCTTT.

This clone was detected once. The rearrangement links TRBV18 to TRBJ2-1, with D perhaps TRBD1 (6 bases). The V gene's germline CDR1 is KGHSH and CDR2 LQKENI. The CDR3 runs 16 residues. The V gene lost 1 base and the J gene lost 5 bases, with 15 bases spanning the gap. The CDR3, as DNA: TGTGCCAGCTCACCACTAGCCGGGACACAGAACAATGAGCAGTTCTTC. Amino acids: CASSPLAGTQNNEQFF.

There are a few counts of this clone. This chain links TRBV6-5 with TRBJ1-1; D perhaps matches TRBD1 (6 bases). The CDR3 loop spans 11 amino acids. The germline V and J ends were trimmed by 7 bases and 6 bases, with 9 bases remaining between them. CDR1 MNHEY and CDR2 SVGAGI come from the germline V gene. In DNA form, the CDR3 reads TGTGCCAGCACAGGGGACGCTGAAGCTTTCTTT. As protein: CASTGDAEAFF.

The chain links TRBV29-1 to TRBJ2-3; no reliable D call. V gave up 3 bases and J gave up 5 bases, with 12 bases separating them. CDR1 is SQVTM, CDR2 ANQGSEA, per germline. The CDR3 covers 13 residues. The CDR3 DNA reads TGCAGCGTTGAGAGGAACATGGGAGATACGCAGTATTTT. It specifies CSVERNMGDTQYF.

This chain uses TRBV10-3 with TRBJ1-2, with 9 bases matching TRBD1. The V gene end was trimmed by 6 bases and the J gene end by 7 bases; junction bases not matched to a gene: 3. The CDR3 is 12 residues long. Germline V gives CDR1 ENHRY, CDR2 SYGVKD. This chain's CDR3 is CAIRPGQGGYTF. As DNA, the CDR3 is TGTGCCATCAGGCCGGGACAGGGTGGCTACACCTTC.

The rearrangement links TRBV10-3 to TRBJ1-4; D gene ambiguous. This CDR3 has 14 residues. Germline V gene lookup returns CDR1 ENHRY and CDR2 SYGVKD. V lost 4 bases, J lost 3 bases, and 9 bases lay in between. The CDR3 DNA sequence: TGTGCCATCAGTGTTTCAGGTTCTAATGAAAAACTGTTTTTT. It translates to CAISVSGSNEKLFF.